A selection of T cell receptor beta chains follows, all from one sample in a study of identical twins. TCRdb recomputed calls from the 5' RACE reads with MiXCR, one row per CDR3 protein. Of 500,000 to 550,000 distinct CDR3 sequences in the sample, roughly a fifth were seen once. The sample was also linked to a second study, of T cells expressing NK-cell markers.

The source material was CD4+ T cells sorted from blood. All receptors come from a woman aged 18 to 35 in good health. Each CDR3 is given with its conserved first and last residue. A D gene is named only where the DNA matches it firmly. Expanded clones are given a class, and other clones once, few, many or no size at all.

j_call clone_size v_call d_call cdr3_aa cdr3_nt
TRBJ2-1 - TRBV19 - CAISRDTSYNEQFF TGTGCCATTTCCCGGGACACCTCCTACAATGAGCAGTTCTTC
TRBJ2-2 - TRBV10-3 TRBD2 CAISDPLAGQGELFF TGTGCCATCAGTGACCCCCTAGCGGGACAGGGGGAGCTGTTTTTT
TRBJ2-7 - TRBV29-1 - CSVHTTREQYF TGCAGCGTTCATACGACAAGGGAGCAGTACTTC
TRBJ2-7 - TRBV20-1 - CSARPAEPKAYEQYF TGCAGTGCTAGACCGGCCGAGCCCAAAGCCTACGAGCAGTACTTC
TRBJ2-3 few TRBV3-1 - CASSQDAQVRDTQYF TGTGCCAGCAGCCAAGATGCCCAGGTCAGAGATACGCAGTATTTT
TRBJ2-1 many TRBV5-1 TRBD1 CASSFGQGAWNEQFF TGCGCCAGCAGCTTCGGTCAGGGGGCATGGAATGAGCAGTTCTTC
TRBJ2-5 once TRBV7-2 - CASSPTAGWGTQYF TGTGCCAGCAGCCCAACCGCGGGGTGGGGGACCCAGTACTTC
TRBJ1-2 - TRBV6-1 TRBD1 CASSEGRDRNGYTF TGTGCCAGCAGTGAAGGCCGGGACAGAAATGGCTACACCTTC
TRBJ2-5 few TRBV24-1 TRBD1 CATSDSRQGGETQYF TGTGCCACCAGTGATTCCCGACAGGGCGGGGAGACCCAGTACTTC
TRBJ2-1 - TRBV5-4 - CASSLLSDSQFF TGTGCCAGCAGCTTATTATCGGACTCGCAGTTCTTC
TRBJ2-3 - TRBV20-1 - CSAPSRDFTDTQYF TGCAGTGCTCCTAGTAGGGACTTCACAGATACGCAGTATTTT
TRBJ1-5 - TRBV12-3/TRBV12-4 - CASSLRWGGGGQPQHF TGTGCCAGCAGTTTACGTTGGGGGGGTGGAGGACAGCCCCAGCATTTT
TRBJ2-3 many TRBV3-1 - CASSQGKDTQYF TGTGCCAGCAGCCAGGGGAAAGATACGCAGTATTTT
TRBJ1-2 - TRBV11-2 - CASSLDLGRSYGYTF TGTGCCAGCAGCTTAGATTTGGGCAGATCCTATGGCTACACCTTC
TRBJ2-7 - TRBV3-1 TRBD2 CASSWASGYEQYF TGTGCCAGCAGCTGGGCTAGCGGTTACGAGCAGTACTTC
TRBJ1-1 - TRBV4-1 - CASSRSNTGTANTEAFF TGCGCCAGCAGCCGGTCCAACACGGGGACCGCAAACACTGAAGCTTTCTTT